The 31 T cell receptor beta chains below were found in one sample sequenced in a study of OX40 agonist ivuxolimab in advanced cancers. Using immunoSEQ multiplex PCR, the repertoire was profiled, and TCRdb retains in-frame clones only, with some absent. Of 70,000 or so clones listed, about 93% were seen once; the top ten hold approximately 8%. The sequences come from CD4+ or CD8+ T cells sorted from blood, collected in a trial of the OX40 agonist ivuxolimab. The receptors were gathered from an adult with an advanced solid tumor such as melanoma, head and neck, liver or kidney cancer.

The chain is built from TRBV27 and TRBJ2-1; 13 nucleotides match TRBD2. The J segment lost 9 bases and the V segment lost 2 bases, leaving 1 base of the junction unmatched. The germline V gene has CDR1 MNHEY and CDR2 SMNVEV (reference sequence). The CDR3 length is 14 residues. CDR3 bases: TGTGCCAGCAGTTTAGGACTAGCGGGGGCTGAGCAGTTCTTC. Its protein product is CASSLGLAGAEQFF.

The rearrangement joins TRBV7-9 to TRBJ1-4; the match to TRBD1 covers 8 bases. CDR1 is SEHNR, CDR2 FQNEAQ, per germline (reference sequence). With 5 bases clipped from V and 2 bases from J, the junction kept 1 base outside the gene matches. The CDR3 sequence is 14 residues long. The CDR3 region is CASSRTGTNEKLFF. CDR3 DNA sequence: TGTGCCAGCAGCCGGACAGGGACTAATGAAAAACTGTTTTTT.

The rearrangement joins TRBV5-1 to TRBJ2-1; 8 bases map to TRBD2. V shed 0 bases and J 4 bases; nucleotides not matched to a gene: 9. Germline CDR1 SGHRS, CDR2 YFSETQ. This CDR3 is 17 amino acids long. CDR3 coding DNA: TGCGCCAGCAGCTTGGATAAGTCCGGGGGGGCTTACAATGAGCAGTTCTTC. As protein: CASSLDKSGGAYNEQFF.

The chain is built from TRBV5-1 and TRBJ1-2, with D perhaps matching TRBD1 (6 bases). The CDR3 covers 17 residues. V lost 0 bases to trimming and J lost 6 bases, with 21 bases between them. Looked up from germline, CDR1 is SGHRS and CDR2 is YFSETQ. CDR3 sequence reads: CASSLEIGGSYQDGYTF. The CDR3 DNA reads as TGCGCCAGCAGCTTGGAGATAGGGGGATCCTACCAGGATGGCTACACCTTC.

The chain joins TRBV6-1 to TRBJ2-7; perhaps D is TRBD1 or TRBD2 (5 bases each). CDR3 length: 13 residues. Germline CDR1 reads MNHNS; CDR2 reads SASEGT. Trimming removed 0 bases from V and 7 bases from J, with 10 bases in between. This chain's CDR3 is CASSEAGPGEQYF. CDR3 bases: TGTGCCAGCAGTGAAGCGGGACCCGGTGAGCAGTACTTC.

This chain links TRBV5-8 with TRBJ2-7; TRBD1 or TRBD2 may be the D gene (5 bases each). This CDR3 has 13 residues. From germline, CDR1 is SGHTS and CDR2 YDEGEE. Trimming pared 0 bases from V and 6 bases from J, leaving 10 bases between. The CDR3 DNA reads as TGTGCCAGCAGCTTGGGAGGGGTTCGCGAGCAGTACTTC. Protein: CASSLGGVREQYF.

The J gene is TRBJ2-5, the V gene TRBV15, with 7 bases aligning to TRBD2. The J segment lost 5 bases and the V segment lost 2 bases, leaving 20 bases of the junction unmatched. CDR1 and CDR2 (germline): LNHNV, YYDKDF (reference sequence). This CDR3 spans 19 amino acids. Here the CDR3 reads CATSRPDVTPAGRGETQYF. The DNA for the CDR3 is TGTGCCACCAGCAGACCCGACGTCACCCCCGCAGGGCGGGGGGAGACCCAGTACTTC.

The count of this clone is one. This chain connects TRBV7-6 to TRBJ2-1; 9 bases agree with TRBD1. V dropped 4 bases and J dropped 0; count of bases not matched to a gene: 1. The CDR3 extends over 15 amino acids. Germline V gene lookup returns CDR1 SGHVS and CDR2 FNYEAQ. The CDR3, as DNA: TGTGCCAGCAGCTCGACAGGGGGCTCCTACAATGAGCAGTTCTTC. Its protein product is CASSSTGGSYNEQFF.

This clone was observed a handful of times. This sequence joins TRBV27 and TRBJ1-2; D call uncertain. Trimming pared 6 bases from V and 0 bases from J, leaving 11 bases between. Germline-derived CDR1 and CDR2 are MNHEY and SMNVEV (reference sequence). This CDR3 comprises 14 residues. The CDR3 is CASSLTQANYGYTF. CDR3 nucleotides: TGTGCCAGCAGCCTTACACAAGCTAACTATGGCTACACCTTC.

This CDR3 is CASRDSSYNSPLHF. The DNA of the CDR3 is TGTGCCAGCAGAGACAGCTCCTATAATTCACCCCTCCACTTT. The V and J genes are TRBV9 and TRBJ1-6, with D possibly being TRBD1 (5 bases). The CDR3 runs 14 residues. The germline CDR1 and CDR2 sequences are SGDLS and YYNGEE. V lost 5 bases and J lost 0, with 6 bases in between.

This chain uses TRBV13 with TRBJ1-1; D not certain. CDR1 and CDR2 from the germline V gene are PRHDT and FYEKMQ (reference sequence). This CDR3 is 13 amino acids long. V shed 5 bases and J shed 0 bases, with 7 bases lying between them. The CDR3 DNA reads TGTGCCAGCAGCCTACAGCTGAACACTGAAGCTTTCTTT. Translating gives CASSLQLNTEAFF.

This clone was recorded only once. The rearrangement links TRBV11-2 to TRBJ2-7, with 8 nucleotides matching TRBD2. The V and J ends lost 3 bases and 6 bases, in that order; junction bases with no gene match: 7. The CDR3 is 14 residues long. Germline loops: CDR1 SGHAT, CDR2 FQNNGV. CDR3 in DNA: TGTGCCAGCAGCTTCGGGGGGGCCACCAGCGAGCAGTACTTC. Amino acid sequence: CASSFGGATSEQYF.

The J gene is TRBJ2-1, the V gene TRBV5-4; D may be TRBD1 (6 bases). Trimming removed 2 bases from V and 5 bases from J, with 14 bases in between. The CDR3 contains 15 residues. The germline V gene has CDR1 SGHNT and CDR2 YYREEE (reference sequence). The CDR3 DNA reads as TGTGCCAGCAGCTTCGGCACAGGGCCTGACAATGAGCAGTTCTTC. Its protein product is CASSFGTGPDNEQFF.

The gene calls are TRBV4-1 and TRBJ1-1; possible D gene TRBD1, 6 bases. Trimming took off 0 bases at V and 3 bases at J, with 23 bases between the two ends. The CDR3 has 19 amino acids. In germline, CDR1 is MGHRA, CDR2 YSYEKL. The CDR3 DNA reads as TGCGCCAGCAGCCAAGATGGAACTCCTATGGGGGGCATGGACACTGAAGCTTTCTTT. Protein: CASSQDGTPMGGMDTEAFF.

This rearrangement joins TRBV11-2 to TRBJ2-6, with TRBD1 as a possible D gene (6 bases). The CDR3 is 19 amino acids. V gave up 0 bases and J gave up 0 bases, with 15 bases separating them. Germline V gives CDR1 SGHAT, CDR2 FQNNGV. This chain's CDR3 is CASSLDNRAFSSGANVLTF. The CDR3 DNA sequence: TGTGCCAGCAGCTTAGATAACAGGGCCTTTAGCTCTGGGGCCAACGTCCTGACTTTC.

This chain connects TRBV4-1 to TRBJ2-1; TRBD2 agrees at 10 bases. J was trimmed by 6 bases and V by 1 base; bases with no gene match: 3. This CDR3 is built from 15 residues. Looked up from germline, CDR1 is MGHRA and CDR2 is YSYEKL. The CDR3 sequence is CASSQALAGFNEQFF. The DNA for the CDR3 is TGCGCCAGCAGCCAAGCACTAGCGGGGTTCAATGAGCAGTTCTTC.

The chain has TRBV7-6 and TRBJ2-7, with D unresolved. CDR1 is SGHVS, CDR2 FNYEAQ, per germline. The length of the CDR3 is 14 residues. Trimming removed 0 bases at V and 7 bases at J, with 13 bases between. CDR3 sequence (DNA): TGTGCCAGCAGCTTAGCTCCTCGGCCTGGAGAGCAGTACTTC. Translating gives CASSLAPRPGEQYF.

V is TRBV15 and J is TRBJ1-2; the match to TRBD1 covers 9 bases. Trimming at V came to 5 bases and at J to 4 bases, leaving 8 bases not matched to a gene. The CDR3 sequence is 15 residues long. Germline lookup yields CDR1 LNHNV and CDR2 YYDKDF (reference sequence). The CDR3 DNA sequence: TGTGCCACCAGCGGCCGGGACAGGGTGGGCTATGGCTACACCTTC. This translates into CATSGRDRVGYGYTF.

This clone was found once. The chain's CDR3 is CAISEVWTGDSYEQYF. The DNA of the CDR3 is TGTGCCATCAGTGAAGTCTGGACAGGGGATTCCTACGAGCAGTACTTC. V usage is TRBV10-3 and J usage is TRBJ2-7; 9 positions agree with TRBD1. Germline CDR1 and CDR2: ENHRY and SYGVKD. This CDR3 spans 16 amino acids. Trimming removed 3 bases from V and 1 base from J; junction bases left unmatched: 7.

J is TRBJ2-3 and V is TRBV4-3; 13 bases agree with TRBD2. After removal of 0 bases from V and 3 bases from J, the junction contained 9 bases not matched to a gene. The CDR3 is 19 amino acids. Germline lookup yields CDR1 LGHNA and CDR2 YSLEER. The CDR3 coding sequence is TGCGCCAGCAGCCAAGATACTAGCGGGGGGGCCGATAGGACAGATACGCAGTATTTT. Its protein product is CASSQDTSGGADRTDTQYF.

This clone has only a few counts. This chain links TRBV20-1 with TRBJ1-1; D unresolved. Germline CDR1 and CDR2: DFQATT and SNEGSKA (reference sequence). The ends were cut back, 0 bases at V and 5 bases at J, with 4 bases in the middle. CDR3 size: 11 residues. CDR3 sequence: CSARDQTEAFF. The CDR3 coding sequence is TGCAGTGCTAGAGATCAAACTGAAGCTTTCTTT.

The chain uses TRBV2 and TRBJ1-2; no reliable D call. With 6 bases removed from V and 0 bases from J, the gap between germline ends came to 8 bases. Looked up from germline, CDR1 is SNHLY and CDR2 is FYNNEI. The CDR3 is 13 amino acids. The CDR3 DNA reads TGTGCCAGCAGGTGGCAGGCTAACTATGGCTACACCTTC. It specifies CASRWQANYGYTF.

The chain carries TRBV7-6 and TRBJ1-1; a possible D gene is TRBD1 (5 bases). The germline V and J ends were trimmed by 4 bases and 3 bases, with 12 bases remaining between them. The germline V gene has CDR1 SGHVS and CDR2 FNYEAQ. This CDR3 is built from 14 residues. CDR3 protein: CASSSGGVDTEAFF. CDR3 nucleotide sequence: TGTGCCAGCAGCTCCGGAGGGGTCGACACTGAAGCTTTCTTT.

The genes are TRBV6-6 and TRBJ2-5, with D hard to call. CDR3 length: 15 residues. CDR1 and CDR2 from the germline V gene are MNHNY and SVGAGI (reference sequence). The V and J ends lost 5 bases and 1 base respectively, with 14 bases between them. CDR3: CASSTGVLSQETQYF. DNA for the CDR3: TGTGCCAGCAGTACTGGGGTTCTCAGCCAAGAGACCCAGTACTTC.

This clone was seen just once. J is TRBJ1-5 and V is TRBV15; perhaps TRBD1 as D (6 bases). Germline V gives CDR1 LNHNV, CDR2 YYDKDF (reference sequence). This CDR3 has 14 residues. Between the trimmed V and J ends, which lost 8 bases and 6 bases, there was a span of 17 bases. The CDR3: CATATTGMGQPQHF. The CDR3, as DNA: TGTGCCACCGCTACTACAGGGATGGGTCAGCCCCAGCATTTT.

The chain carries TRBV7-9 and TRBJ2-7; the match to TRBD1 covers 12 bases. CDR1 and CDR2 (germline): SEHNR, FQNEAQ (reference sequence). With V trimmed by 6 bases and J by 1 base, 10 bases remained unmatched. The CDR3 contains 17 residues. The CDR3 region is CASSSRDRGRWSYEQYF. The CDR3 coding sequence is TGTGCCAGCAGTAGCCGGGACAGGGGGCGATGGTCCTACGAGCAGTACTTC.

CDR3 region: CASSPTQRGSTGELFF. CDR3 nucleotides: TGTGCCAGCAGTCCCACCCAGCGGGGAAGCACCGGGGAGCTGTTTTTT. The chain links TRBV27 to TRBJ2-2; 7 bases match TRBD2. This CDR3 comprises 16 residues. Germline CDR1 and CDR2: MNHEY and SMNVEV (reference sequence). The V and J ends lost 5 bases and 4 bases, in that order; junction bases with no gene match: 10.

V usage is TRBV11-2 and J usage is TRBJ1-4; 9 bases line up with TRBD1. This CDR3 region has 15 residues. The junction had 5 bases not matched to a gene; V was cut back by 4 bases and J by 5 bases. Germline CDR1 and CDR2: SGHAT and FQNNGV. Written as DNA, the CDR3 is TGTGCCAGCAGCTGGGGCGGGACAGGGAATGAAAAACTGTTTTTT. It is translated as CASSWGGTGNEKLFF.

The rearrangement joins TRBV9 to TRBJ2-3; no definite D call. CDR1 SGDLS and CDR2 YYNGEE come from the germline V gene. Trimming took 0 bases from V and 6 from J, leaving 8 bases between them. The CDR3 extends over 13 amino acids. The CDR3 DNA reads as TGTGCCAGCAGCGTAGTGTCTGGTGATACGCAGTATTTT. It specifies CASSVVSGDTQYF.

This chain joins TRBV30 and TRBJ1-1; possible D gene TRBD1, 6 bases. The germline V gene has CDR1 GTSNPN and CDR2 SVGIG (reference sequence). The germline V and J ends were trimmed by 0 bases and 0 bases, with 11 bases remaining between them. This CDR3 contains 15 residues. CDR3 sequence: CAWSVLRGMNTEAFF. CDR3 sequence (DNA): TGTGCCTGGAGTGTACTAAGGGGGATGAACACTGAAGCTTTCTTT.

The rearrangement joins TRBV14 to TRBJ2-1; D is unresolved. Trimming left V 4 bases short and J 5 bases short, with 9 bases between. Per germline, CDR1 SGHDN and CDR2 FVKESK. CDR3 length: 13 amino acids. The CDR3 coding sequence is TGTGCCAGCAGCCCCTATCCCCACAATGAGCAGTTCTTC. Translating it yields CASSPYPHNEQFF.